Given below is one T cell receptor (beta chain) in context. Its antigen remains unidentified. Samples were taken at baseline and on day 1 of cycles 4 and 7. This entry belongs to a study of OX40 agonist ivuxolimab in advanced cancers. Turning to the study itself: Ivuxolimab, an antibody acting as an agonist of OX40 (CD134), was used to treat patients. Overall study findings and caveats: Individuals who were partial responders at 0.1-3.0 mg/kg had clonal expansion that ranked among the lowest. Some of the nonresponding patients also showed low levels of normalized T-cell clonal expansion.

Profiling relied on immunoSEQ multiplex PCR, and the TCRdb table lists in-frame clones only, not all of them. Seen here are 50,000 or so clones, approximately 84% observed once, and the top ten hold roughly an eighth. The sequence derives from an adult with an advanced solid tumor such as melanoma, head and neck, liver or kidney cancer. Material: CD4+ or CD8+ T cells sorted from blood, obtained in a trial of the OX40 agonist ivuxolimab.

The CDR3 spells CASSLGIQETQYF. In DNA, the CDR3 is TGTGCCAGTAGTTTGGGGATTCAAGAGACCCAGTACTTC. The V and J genes are TRBV19 and TRBJ2-5, with D uncertain. The V gene's germline CDR1 is LNHDA and CDR2 SQIVND (reference sequence). Trimming removed 5 bases at V and 2 bases at J, with 9 bases between. The CDR3 spans 13 residues. Based on the CDR3 plus reference TRBV19 and TRBJ2-5, the full variable domain is DGGITQSPKYLFRKEGQNVTLSCEQNLNHDAMYWYRQDPGQGLRLIYYSQIVNDFQKGDIAEGYSVSREKKESFPLTVTSAQKNPTAFYLCASSLGIQETQYFGPGTRLLVL.